The present entry profiles one T cell receptor (beta chain) with its context. The data belong to a study of blood T cell repertoires in COVID-19. Study as a whole: Whether acute or convalescent, the COVID-19 samples came from the United States, Italy and Spain. T cells, B-cell-depleted T cells, or PBMCs supplied cDNA or gDNA.

Germline CDR1 reads SGHNT; CDR2 reads YYREEE (reference sequence). The length of the CDR3 is 16 residues. Trimming at V came to 0 bases and at J to 7 bases, leaving 7 bases not matched to a gene. Original handling: Estimation of nucleated cell counts relied on the amplification of reference gene primers. The data were produced by immunoSEQ multiplex PCR, yet TCRdb's version contains in-frame clones alone and is incomplete. The DNA was the basis for D and trimming; V, J and clone size are from that table. The table records around 130,000 clones, about 87% of them present only once. The rearrangement uses TRBV5-4 and TRBJ2-1, with 10 bases lining up with TRBD2. The TCR originated in a human donor in a cohort sampled during active COVID-19. The specimen sequenced was peripheral blood. CDR3 DNA: TGTGCCAGCAGCTTGGCGCTAGCGGGAGTTAGAAATGAGCAGTTCTTC. It yields the protein CASSLALAGVRNEQFF.